This T cell receptor beta chain is drawn from a study of cytomegalovirus exposure and HLA in healthy donors. The primer mix had 60 Vbeta and 13 Jbeta primers. Method: immunoSEQ multiplex PCR; TCRdb's copy keeps in-frame clones and lacks some. The table has 110,000 or so clones, about 77% seen once. With 2 bases removed from V and 0 bases from J, the gap between germline ends came to 8 bases. The CDR3 has 14 residues. The germline V gene has CDR1 GTSNPN and CDR2 SVGIG (reference sequence). As to this clone: The antigen is unknown.

Study-level points and caveats: In a later analysis, a missense DCLRE1C variant was linked to TCR beta V- and J-gene trimming. A few CMV-associated chains proved CMV antigen-specific in vitro.

The source material was PBMCs. The origin of this receptor is a woman in her twenties or thirties in good health and CMV-seropositive. The V call is TRBV30, the J call TRBJ1-3; no clear D gene. The CDR3 spells CAWSSVYSGNTIYF. In nucleotides, the CDR3 is TGTGCCTGGAGTTCTGTTTACTCTGGAAACACCATATATTTT.